The 17 T cell receptor beta chains below come from one sample, sequenced in a study of T-cell reconstitution after alpha-beta-depleted transplantation in children. A library of TCRbeta sequences, prepared with unique molecular identifiers, was generated. TCRdb re-called the PCR reads with MiXCR, one entry per CDR3 protein. The table has 130,000 to 150,000 distinct CDR3 sequences, 7.5% to 9% seen once; the top ten hold less than 20%. The input for sequencing was PBMCs, mostly from graft donor cells, taken 180 days after TCRalphabeta/CD19-depleted stem cell transplant. These receptors all come from a female patient between 2 and 15 years old who had a stem cell transplant for congenital amegakaryocytic thrombocytopenia, so the T cells may come from the graft donor.

This clonotype was detected many times. The rearrangement joins TRBV9 to TRBJ2-5; perhaps D is TRBD1 or TRBD2 (5 bases each). The CDR3 contains 14 residues. Germline loops: CDR1 SGDLS, CDR2 YYNGEE. Trimming removed 0 bases at V and 5 bases at J, with 11 bases between. For the CDR3, the DNA is TGTGCCAGCAGCGTAGGACCCAGGGAGGAGACCCAGTACTTC. Its protein product is CASSVGPREETQYF.

The chain has TRBV5-1 and TRBJ2-3; no definite D call. V was trimmed by 0 bases and J by 0 bases, leaving 11 bases between them. Germline V gene sequence: CDR1 SGHRS, CDR2 YFSETQ. There are 16 residues in the CDR3. CDR3 loop: CASSLDAVGSTDTQYF. CDR3 DNA sequence: TGCGCCAGCAGCTTGGACGCTGTAGGGAGCACAGATACGCAGTATTTT.

A single count supports this clonotype. The junction shows a germline mismatch at one end, possibly a read error. V gene TRBV6-5 combines with J gene TRBJ2-3; tentative D call: TRBD2 (5 bases). Germline V CDR1 and CDR2: MNHEY, SVGAGI. There are 16 residues in the CDR3. The DNA of the CDR3 is TGTGCCAGCAGTTACTCTTCAATCTCTAGCACAGATACGCACTATTTT. Protein product: CASSYSSISSTDTHYF.

This clonotype showed up many times. The chain uses TRBV5-1 and TRBJ2-7; the match to TRBD1 covers 12 bases. The CDR3 is made up of 16 amino acids. Germline V gene sequence: CDR1 SGHRS, CDR2 YFSETQ. V dropped 4 bases and J dropped 7; count of bases not matched to a gene: 12. The CDR3 spells CASSPTPGQGAGEQYF. For the CDR3, the DNA is TGCGCCAGCAGCCCGACCCCGGGACAGGGGGCGGGTGAGCAGTACTTC. Filled out from reference TRBV5-1 and TRBJ2-7, the complete variable domain reads KAGVTQTPRYLIKTRGQQVTLSCSPISGHRSVSWYQQTPGQGLQFLFEYFSETQRNKGNFPGRFSGRQFSNSRSEMNVSTLELGDSALYLCASSPTPGQGAGEQYFGPGTRLTVT.

This clonotype was seen at least ten times. The chain recombines TRBV29-1 with TRBJ2-7; TRBD2 agrees at 7 bases. The trim removed 6 bases at V and 5 bases at J, leaving 10 bases unmatched. Per germline, CDR1 SQVTM and CDR2 ANQGSEA. The CDR3 loop spans 13 amino acids. CDR3 in amino acids: CSVSLGGKHEQYF. CDR3 bases: TGCAGCGTCTCGTTGGGAGGGAAACACGAGCAGTACTTC.

For this clonotype: Since a much larger clone is just one base distant, this may be a read error. The CDR3 spells CGSSLFGQGRRNEQFF. CDR3 bases: TGTGGCAGCAGTTTATTTGGACAGGGGAGAAGGAATGAGCAGTTCTTC. The chain has TRBV27 and TRBJ2-1; 9 positions match TRBD1. The CDR3 is made up of 16 amino acids. The V gene's germline CDR1 is MNHEY and CDR2 SMNVEV (reference sequence).

This clonotype has a count of ten or more. The chain has TRBV20-1 and TRBJ2-7, with a weak D call TRBD1 (6 bases). This CDR3 is 13 amino acids long. The V gene lost 0 bases and the J gene lost 1 base, with 7 bases spanning the gap. The germline gives CDR1 DFQATT, CDR2 SNEGSKA (reference sequence). CDR3 nucleotides: TGCAGTGCTAGAGATACAGGGTCCTACGAGCAGTACTTC. This encodes CSARDTGSYEQYF.

This clonotype was found a few times. The V call is TRBV6-2 or TRBV6-3, the J call TRBJ1-1, with a tentative D call TRBD1 (5 bases). V lost 6 bases to trimming and J lost 0 bases, with 11 bases between them. Germline CDR1 is MNHEY and CDR2 is SVGEGT. The length of the CDR3 is 14 residues. The CDR3 sequence is CASRILDMNTEAFF. CDR3 DNA sequence: TGTGCCAGCAGGATCTTGGACATGAACACTGAAGCTTTCTTT.

This chain uses TRBV7-2 with TRBJ2-2, with TRBD1 identical over 9 bases. This CDR3 has 16 amino acids. V dropped 5 bases and J dropped 5; count of bases not matched to a gene: 9. The germline CDR1 and CDR2 sequences are SGHTA and FQGNSA. DNA for the CDR3: TGTGCCAGCAGCCCTCGGACAGGGGTGAGGACCGGGGAGCTGTTTTTT. Its protein is CASSPRTGVRTGELFF.

This clonotype has a count of ten or more. The chain couples TRBV5-6 to TRBJ2-7; D uncertain. V shed 4 bases and J shed 4 bases, with 9 bases lying between them. The CDR3 is made up of 12 amino acids. Germline V gives CDR1 SGHDT, CDR2 YYEEEE. As DNA, the CDR3 is TGTGCCAGCAGCAGTTCTGGGTACGAGCAGTACTTC. Translated, it gives CASSSSGYEQYF.

This clonotype showed up many times. This chain joins TRBV27 and TRBJ1-1; D not certain. This CDR3 is built from 14 residues. Germline V gene sequence: CDR1 MNHEY, CDR2 SMNVEV (reference sequence). V was trimmed by 5 bases and J by 1 base, leaving 11 bases between them. The CDR3 DNA is TGTGCCAGCAGTCCCGACATCCCGAACACTGAAGCTTTCTTT. It specifies CASSPDIPNTEAFF.

This clonotype came up many times. The chain has TRBV5-1 and TRBJ2-1, with 10 bases matching TRBD1. The CDR3 runs 15 residues. V dropped 4 bases and J dropped 3; count of bases not matched to a gene: 4. Looked up from germline, CDR1 is SGHRS and CDR2 is YFSETQ. The CDR3 loop reads CASSRGQGSYNEQFF. The CDR3 bases are TGCGCCAGCAGCCGGGGACAGGGGAGCTACAATGAGCAGTTCTTC.

V and J are TRBV3-1 and TRBJ2-7, with D perhaps matching TRBD2 (6 bases). V was shortened by 1 base and J by 6 bases, with 13 bases between the two germline ends. Germline loops: CDR1 LGHDT, CDR2 YNNKEL (reference sequence). The CDR3 extends over 14 amino acids. DNA of the CDR3: TGTGCCAGCAGCCAAGGGGGGGTCCCCCGCGAGCAGTACTTC. This sequence encodes CASSQGGVPREQYF.

This clonotype was seen more than once but under ten times. J is TRBJ2-1 and V is TRBV5-1; D is uncertain. The CDR3 consists of 16 residues. Germline CDR1 is SGHRS and CDR2 is YFSETQ. The V end was cut by 0 bases, the J end by 2 bases, with 12 bases between. The CDR3 nucleotides are TGCGCCAGCAGCTTGGGACGGCTACAAACCTACAATGAGCAGTTCTTC. Its protein product is CASSLGRLQTYNEQFF.

The sample holds many counts of this clonotype. The chain links TRBV20-1 to TRBJ2-1; TRBD2 is a possible D gene (6 bases). Germline V gives CDR1 DFQATT, CDR2 SNEGSKA (reference sequence). The CDR3 is 13 residues long. V was cut by 5 bases and J by 3 bases, with 11 bases left in between. The CDR3 is CSAVGGGYNEQFF. The CDR3 DNA follows: TGCAGTGCTGTGGGGGGAGGCTACAATGAGCAGTTCTTC.

This clonotype was detected many times. V is TRBV20-1 and J is TRBJ2-3; 9 bases agree with TRBD2. This CDR3 is 15 amino acids long. CDR1 and CDR2 (germline): DFQATT, SNEGSKA (reference sequence). V lost 4 bases, J lost 2 bases, and 7 bases stayed unmatched. For the CDR3, the DNA is TGCAGTGCTAAGGGACTAGCCCAGAACACAGATACGCAGTATTTT. It translates to CSAKGLAQNTDTQYF.

This clonotype was found many times. V is TRBV20-1 and J is TRBJ1-4; D unclear. V lost 6 bases, J lost 3 bases, and 11 bases lay in between. This CDR3 comprises 13 residues. CDR1 and CDR2 (germline): DFQATT, SNEGSKA (reference sequence). CDR3 coding DNA: TGCAGTGCGAAAGAATCGGCTAATGAAAAACTGTTTTTT. It translates to CSAKESANEKLFF.